The T cell receptor (beta chain) under discussion was sequenced for a study of cytomegalovirus exposure and HLA in healthy donors. A multiplex PCR was run with 60 Vbeta primers and 13 Jbeta primers. Only in-frame clones appear in the TCRdb table, and some are missing; sequencing was by immunoSEQ multiplex PCR. Of around 150,000 clones in the sample, roughly 76% are singletons; the top ten hold around 15%. The CDR3 runs to 17 residues. Trimming at V came to 7 bases and at J to 5 bases, leaving 12 bases not matched to a gene. Overall study results and limits: Sequencing likely generated an artifact that appeared as a cluster of highly shared sequence variants.

Worth noting for this clone: Antigen: not known.

The clonotype comes from a human donor in good health. The material sequenced was PBMCs. This chain joins TRBV6-7 and TRBJ2-5, with TRBD2 matching over 14 bases. TRBV6-7 has ORF status, its function being uncertain. The CDR3 DNA reads TGTGCCAGCACTAAAAGGCGGACTAGCGGGGGGAAGGAGACCCAGTACTTC. This codes for CASTKRRTSGGKETQYF.